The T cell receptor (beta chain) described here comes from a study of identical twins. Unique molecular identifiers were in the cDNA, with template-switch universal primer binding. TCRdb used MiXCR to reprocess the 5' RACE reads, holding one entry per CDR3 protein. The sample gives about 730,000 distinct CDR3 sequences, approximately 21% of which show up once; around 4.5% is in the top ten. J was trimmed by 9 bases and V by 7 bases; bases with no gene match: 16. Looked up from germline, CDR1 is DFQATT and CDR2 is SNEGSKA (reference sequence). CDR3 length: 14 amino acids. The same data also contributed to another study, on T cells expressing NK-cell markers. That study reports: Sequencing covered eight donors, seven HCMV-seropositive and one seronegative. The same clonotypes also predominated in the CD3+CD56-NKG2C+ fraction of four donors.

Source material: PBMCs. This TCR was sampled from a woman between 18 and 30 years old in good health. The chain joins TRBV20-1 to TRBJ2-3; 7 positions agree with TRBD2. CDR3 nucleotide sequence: TGCAGTGTCGGAAAACCTCCGGGGGGTGAAACGCAGTATTTT. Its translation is CSVGKPPGGETQYF.